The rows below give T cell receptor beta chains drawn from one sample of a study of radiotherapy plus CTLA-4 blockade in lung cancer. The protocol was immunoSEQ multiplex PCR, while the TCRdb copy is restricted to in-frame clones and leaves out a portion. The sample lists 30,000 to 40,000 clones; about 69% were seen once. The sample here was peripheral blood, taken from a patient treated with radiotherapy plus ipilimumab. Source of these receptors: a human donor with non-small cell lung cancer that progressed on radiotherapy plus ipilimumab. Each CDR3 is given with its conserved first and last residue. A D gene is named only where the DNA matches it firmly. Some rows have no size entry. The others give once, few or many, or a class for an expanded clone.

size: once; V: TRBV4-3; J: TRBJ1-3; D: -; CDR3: CASSQLVGSGNTIYF; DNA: TGCGCCAGCAGCCAACTGGTAGGATCTGGAAACACCATATATTTT
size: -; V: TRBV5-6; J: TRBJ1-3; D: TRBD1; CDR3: CASSLWTGGTIYF; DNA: TGTGCCAGCAGCTTATGGACAGGGGGCACCATATATTTT
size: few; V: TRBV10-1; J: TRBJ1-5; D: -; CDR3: CASSESQNQPQHF; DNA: TGCGCCAGCAGTGAGTCCCAGAATCAGCCCCAGCATTTT
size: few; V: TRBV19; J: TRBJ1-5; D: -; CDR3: CASSIDGDGNQPQHF; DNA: TGTGCCAGTAGTATAGATGGGGATGGCAATCAGCCCCAGCATTTT
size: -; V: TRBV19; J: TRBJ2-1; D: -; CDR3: CASSLSGSSYNEQFF; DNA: TGTGCCAGTAGCCTTAGCGGAAGCTCCTACAATGAGCAGTTCTTC
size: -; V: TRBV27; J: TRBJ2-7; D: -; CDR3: CASSLIGPDYEQYF; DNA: TGTGCCAGCAGTTTAATCGGGCCCGACTACGAGCAGTACTTC
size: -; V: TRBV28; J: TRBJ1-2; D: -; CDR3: CASSLGDYYGYTF; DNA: TGTGCCAGCAGTTTAGGGGACTACTATGGCTACACCTTC
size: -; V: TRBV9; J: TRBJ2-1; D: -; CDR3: CASSWEVGFNEQFF; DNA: TGTGCCAGCAGTTGGGAAGTGGGGTTCAATGAGCAGTTCTTC
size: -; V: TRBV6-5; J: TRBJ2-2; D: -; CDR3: CASSLRSRGELFF; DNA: TGTGCCAGCAGCCTTCGTTCCCGCGGGGAGCTGTTTTTT
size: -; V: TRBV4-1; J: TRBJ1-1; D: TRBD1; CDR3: CASSQGQGATEAFF; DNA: TGCGCCAGCAGCCAAGGACAGGGGGCTACTGAAGCTTTCTTT
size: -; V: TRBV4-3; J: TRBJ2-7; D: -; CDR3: CASSSSLGSYEQYF; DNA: TGCGCCAGCAGCTCCTCCCTCGGGTCCTACGAGCAGTACTTC
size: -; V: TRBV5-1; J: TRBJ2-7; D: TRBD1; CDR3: CASSSTPGTGDLYEQYF; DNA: TGCGCCAGCAGCTCCACCCCCGGGACAGGGGACTTATACGAGCAGTACTTC
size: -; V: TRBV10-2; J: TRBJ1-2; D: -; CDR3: CASSEGSEGTMRDYGYTF; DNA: TGCGCCAGCAGTGAGGGAAGTGAAGGTACAATGCGGGACTATGGCTACACCTTC
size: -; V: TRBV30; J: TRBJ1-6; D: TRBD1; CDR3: CAWSTDRVSYNSPLHF; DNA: TGTGCCTGGAGTACGGACAGGGTGTCCTATAATTCACCCCTCCACTTT
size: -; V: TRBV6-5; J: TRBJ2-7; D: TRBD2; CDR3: CASSYQGTSGSYEQYF; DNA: TGTGCCAGCAGTTATCAGGGGACTAGCGGGAGCTACGAGCAGTACTTC
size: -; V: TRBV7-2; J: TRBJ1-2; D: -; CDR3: CASSPQGDYGYTF; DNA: TGCGCCAGCAGCCCACAGGGCGACTATGGCTACACCTTC
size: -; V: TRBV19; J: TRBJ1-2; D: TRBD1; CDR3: CASSLFGTGGGKSYGYTF; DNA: TGTGCCAGTAGTCTATTCGGGACAGGGGGCGGAAAGAGCTATGGCTACACCTTC
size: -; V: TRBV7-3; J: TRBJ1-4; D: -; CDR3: CASSFRVGEKLFF; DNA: TGTGCCAGCAGCTTCAGGGTTGGCGAAAAACTGTTTTTT
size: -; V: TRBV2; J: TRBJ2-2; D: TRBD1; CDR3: CASSGGQVNTGELFF; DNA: TGTGCCAGCAGCGGGGGACAGGTGAACACCGGGGAGCTGTTTTTT
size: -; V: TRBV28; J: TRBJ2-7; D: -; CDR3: CASSSDTYEQYF; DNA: TGTGCCAGCAGCTCCGACACCTACGAGCAGTACTTC
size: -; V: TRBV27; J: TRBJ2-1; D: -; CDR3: CASSFGAHNEQFF; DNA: TGTGCCAGCAGCTTCGGGGCCCACAATGAGCAGTTCTTC
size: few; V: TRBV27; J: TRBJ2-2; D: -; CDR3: CASSLKGRAGTGELFF; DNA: TGTGCCAGCAGTTTAAAAGGACGGGCCGGGACCGGGGAGCTGTTTTTT
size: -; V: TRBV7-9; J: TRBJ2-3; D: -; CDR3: CASSLDVMDTQYF; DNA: TGTGCCAGCAGCTTAGACGTTATGGATACGCAGTATTTT
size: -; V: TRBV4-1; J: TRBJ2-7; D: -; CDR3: CATGTGYEQYF; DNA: TGTGCCACCGGGACCGGCTACGAGCAGTACTTC
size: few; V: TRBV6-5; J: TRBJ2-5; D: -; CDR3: CASSRTGSPQETQYF; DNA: TGTGCCAGCAGTCGAACGGGTTCCCCCCAAGAGACCCAGTACTTC
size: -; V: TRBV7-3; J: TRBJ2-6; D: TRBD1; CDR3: CASSTETGTGTGANVLTF; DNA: TGTGCCAGCAGCACCGAGACCGGGACAGGGACCGGGGCCAACGTCCTGACTTTC
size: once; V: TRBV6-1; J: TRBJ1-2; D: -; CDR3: CASRGYRAVDYGYTF; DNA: TGTGCCAGCAGGGGGTACAGGGCTGTCGACTATGGCTACACCTTC
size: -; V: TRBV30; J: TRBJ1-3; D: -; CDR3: CAWSWLSGNTIYF; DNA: TGTGCCTGGAGTTGGCTTTCTGGAAACACCATATATTTT
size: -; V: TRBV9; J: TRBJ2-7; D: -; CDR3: CASSVGGGNDEQYF; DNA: TGTGCCAGCAGCGTGGGAGGGGGAAACGACGAGCAGTACTTC
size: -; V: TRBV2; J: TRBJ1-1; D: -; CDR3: CASSAGQTEAFF; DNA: TGTGCCAGCAGCGCGGGCCAGACTGAAGCTTTCTTT
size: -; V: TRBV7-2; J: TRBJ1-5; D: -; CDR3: CASSPSRNQPQHF; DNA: TGTGCCAGCAGCCCTAGCCGCAATCAGCCCCAGCATTTT
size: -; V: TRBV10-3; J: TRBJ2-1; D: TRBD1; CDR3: CAIRDRGEVDNEQFF; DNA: TGTGCCATCAGGGACAGGGGAGAAGTGGACAATGAGCAGTTCTTC
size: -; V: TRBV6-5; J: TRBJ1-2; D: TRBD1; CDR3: CASSPDRGGYGYTF; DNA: TGTGCCAGCAGCCCCGACAGGGGCGGCTATGGCTACACCTTC
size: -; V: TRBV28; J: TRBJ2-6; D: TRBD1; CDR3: CASSFQGAGANVLTF; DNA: TGTGCCAGCAGTTTTCAGGGGGCTGGGGCCAACGTCCTGACTTTC
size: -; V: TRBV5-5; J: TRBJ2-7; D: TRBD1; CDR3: CASSLWQGEYEQYF; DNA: TGTGCCAGCAGCTTATGGCAGGGGGAGTACGAGCAGTACTTC
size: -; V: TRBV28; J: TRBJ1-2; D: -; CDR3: CATYRGSGGYGYTF; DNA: TGTGCCACGTATCGGGGTTCGGGGGGCTATGGCTACACCTTC
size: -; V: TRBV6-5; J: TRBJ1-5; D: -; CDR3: CASSEGGGNQPQHF; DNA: TGTGCCAGCTCCGAAGGGGGTGGCAATCAGCCCCAGCATTTT
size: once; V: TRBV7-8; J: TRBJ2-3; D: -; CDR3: CASSSPRGSADTQYF; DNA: TGTGCCAGCAGCTCCCCCCGGGGGTCGGCAGATACGCAGTATTTT
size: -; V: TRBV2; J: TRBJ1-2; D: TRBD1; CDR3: CASSAGTGVGYTF; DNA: TGTGCCAGCAGCGCCGGGACAGGGGTAGGCTACACCTTC
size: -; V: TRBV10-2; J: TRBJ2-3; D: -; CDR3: CASSEGGWRLADTQYF; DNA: TGCGCCAGCAGTGAGGGGGGGTGGAGATTGGCAGATACGCAGTATTTT
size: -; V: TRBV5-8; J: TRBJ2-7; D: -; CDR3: CASSFPGLQPYEQYF; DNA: TGTGCCAGCAGCTTTCCGGGACTCCAGCCCTACGAGCAGTACTTC
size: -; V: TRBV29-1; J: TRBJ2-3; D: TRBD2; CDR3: CSVERGGGRSDTQYF; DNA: TGCAGCGTTGAGAGAGGCGGGGGGAGATCAGATACGCAGTATTTT
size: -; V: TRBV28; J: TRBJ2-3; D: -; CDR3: CASSPGDTQYF; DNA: TGTGCCAGCAGTCCCGGGGATACGCAGTATTTT
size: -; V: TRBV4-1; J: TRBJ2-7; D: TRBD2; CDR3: CASSQDRASGPAYEQYF; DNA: TGCGCCAGCAGCCAAGATCGGGCTAGCGGGCCTGCCTACGAGCAGTACTTC
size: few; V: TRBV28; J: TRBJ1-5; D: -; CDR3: CASQVVNQPQHF; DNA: TGTGCCAGCCAGGTAGTAAATCAGCCCCAGCATTTT
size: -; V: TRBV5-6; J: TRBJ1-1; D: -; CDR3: CASSLAFQGVDTEAFF; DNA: TGTGCCAGCAGCTTGGCGTTTCAGGGAGTCGACACTGAAGCTTTCTTT
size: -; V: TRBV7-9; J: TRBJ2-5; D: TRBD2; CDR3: CASSSTSGGFSETQYF; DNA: TGTGCCAGCAGCTCCACTAGCGGGGGGTTCTCGGAGACCCAGTACTTC
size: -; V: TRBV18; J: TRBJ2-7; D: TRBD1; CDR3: CASSTTGAYEQYF; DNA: TGTGCCAGCTCGACGACAGGGGCCTACGAGCAGTACTTC
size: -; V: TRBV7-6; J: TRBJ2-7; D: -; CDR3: CASSLEGGRYGEQYF; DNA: TGTGCCAGCAGCTTAGAGGGGGGGCGGTACGGCGAGCAGTACTTC
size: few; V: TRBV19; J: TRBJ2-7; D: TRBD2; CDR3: CASSPGGWSYEQYF; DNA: TGTGCCAGTAGTCCGGGAGGATGGTCCTACGAGCAGTACTTC
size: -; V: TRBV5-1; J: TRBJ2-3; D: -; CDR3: CASSLTGWSLTDTQYF; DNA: TGCGCCAGCAGCTTGACAGGGTGGTCCCTCACAGATACGCAGTATTTT
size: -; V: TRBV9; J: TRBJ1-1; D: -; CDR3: CASSEDSVNTEAFF; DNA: TGTGCCAGCAGCGAGGACAGCGTGAACACTGAAGCTTTCTTT
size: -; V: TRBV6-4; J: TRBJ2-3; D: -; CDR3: CASSAGGPSTDTQYF; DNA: TGTGCCAGCAGCGCCGGCGGCCCTAGCACAGATACGCAGTATTTT
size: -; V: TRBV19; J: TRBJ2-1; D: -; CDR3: CASSISAYSYNEQFF; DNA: TGTGCCAGTAGTATATCCGCTTACTCCTACAATGAGCAGTTCTTC
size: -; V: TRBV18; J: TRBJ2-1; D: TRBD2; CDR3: CASSPSGGVHNEQFF; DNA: TGTGCCAGCTCACCATCCGGGGGGGTCCACAATGAGCAGTTCTTC